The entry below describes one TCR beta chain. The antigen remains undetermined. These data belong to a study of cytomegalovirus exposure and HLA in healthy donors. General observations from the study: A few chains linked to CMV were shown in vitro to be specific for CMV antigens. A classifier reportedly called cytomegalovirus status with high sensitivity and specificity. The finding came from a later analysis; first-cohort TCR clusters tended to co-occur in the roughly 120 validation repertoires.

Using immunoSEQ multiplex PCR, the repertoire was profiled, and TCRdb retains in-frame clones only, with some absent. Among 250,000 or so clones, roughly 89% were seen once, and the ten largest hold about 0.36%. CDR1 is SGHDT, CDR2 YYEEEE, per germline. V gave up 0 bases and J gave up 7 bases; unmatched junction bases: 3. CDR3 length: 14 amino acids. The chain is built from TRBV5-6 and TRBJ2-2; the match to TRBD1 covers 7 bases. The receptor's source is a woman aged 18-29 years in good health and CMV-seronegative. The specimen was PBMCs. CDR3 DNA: TGTGCCAGCAGCTTGGGGTACAGGGGCGGGGAGCTGTTTTTT. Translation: CASSLGYRGGELFF.